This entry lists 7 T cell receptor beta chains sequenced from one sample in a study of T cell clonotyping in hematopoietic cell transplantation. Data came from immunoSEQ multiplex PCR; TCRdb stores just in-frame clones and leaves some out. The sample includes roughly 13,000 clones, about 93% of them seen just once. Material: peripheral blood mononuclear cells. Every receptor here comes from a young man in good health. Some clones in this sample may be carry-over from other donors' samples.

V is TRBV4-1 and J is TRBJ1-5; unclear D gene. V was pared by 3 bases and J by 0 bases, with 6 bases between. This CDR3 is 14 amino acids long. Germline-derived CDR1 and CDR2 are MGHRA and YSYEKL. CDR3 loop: CASSQAYSNQPQHF. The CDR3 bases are TGCGCCAGCAGCCAGGCATATAGCAATCAGCCCCAGCATTTT.

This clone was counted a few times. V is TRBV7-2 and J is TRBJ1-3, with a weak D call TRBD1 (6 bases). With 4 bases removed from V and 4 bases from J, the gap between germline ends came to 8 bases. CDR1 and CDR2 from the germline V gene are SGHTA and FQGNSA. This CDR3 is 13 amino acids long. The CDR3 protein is CASSSGQGNTIYF. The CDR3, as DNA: TGTGCCAGCAGCTCAGGACAGGGAAACACCATATATTTT.

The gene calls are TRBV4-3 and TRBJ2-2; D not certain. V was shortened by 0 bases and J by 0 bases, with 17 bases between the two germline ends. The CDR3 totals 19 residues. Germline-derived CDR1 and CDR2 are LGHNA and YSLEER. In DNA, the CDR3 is TGCGCCAGCAGCCAAGATGGGTCGGGTAGCCTCGCGAACACCGGGGAGCTGTTTTTT. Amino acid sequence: CASSQDGSGSLANTGELFF.

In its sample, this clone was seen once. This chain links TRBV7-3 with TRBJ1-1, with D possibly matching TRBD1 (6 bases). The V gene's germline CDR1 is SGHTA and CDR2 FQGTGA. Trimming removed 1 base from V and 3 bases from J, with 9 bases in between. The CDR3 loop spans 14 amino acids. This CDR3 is CASSLNRVDTEAFF. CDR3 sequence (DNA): TGTGCCAGCAGCTTAAACAGGGTGGACACTGAAGCTTTCTTT.

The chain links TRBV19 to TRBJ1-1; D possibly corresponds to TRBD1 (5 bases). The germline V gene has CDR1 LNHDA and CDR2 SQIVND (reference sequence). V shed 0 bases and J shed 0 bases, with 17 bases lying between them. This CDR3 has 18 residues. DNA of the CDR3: TGTGCCAGTAGTATAGACGGGGTTGACAGACCCATGAACACTGAAGCTTTCTTT. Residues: CASSIDGVDRPMNTEAFF.

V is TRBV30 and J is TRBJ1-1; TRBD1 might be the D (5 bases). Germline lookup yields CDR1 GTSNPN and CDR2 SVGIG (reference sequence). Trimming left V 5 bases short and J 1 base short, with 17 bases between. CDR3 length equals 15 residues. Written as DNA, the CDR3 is TGTGCCTGGGAATCTACAGGAAAAGGGAACACTGAAGCTTTCTTT. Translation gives CAWESTGKGNTEAFF.

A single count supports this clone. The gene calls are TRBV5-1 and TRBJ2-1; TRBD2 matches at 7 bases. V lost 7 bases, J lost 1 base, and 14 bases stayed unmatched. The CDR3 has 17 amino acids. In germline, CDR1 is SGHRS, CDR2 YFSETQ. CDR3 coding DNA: TGCGCCAGCCACGTTAACAGCGGGGTAAGGTCCTACAATGAGCAGTTCTTC. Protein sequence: CASHVNSGVRSYNEQFF.